This T cell receptor beta chain was recovered during a study of lymphopenia after photon versus proton radiotherapy. Study observations and caveats: In patients who died, overall survival fell as post-nadir TCR diversity dropped more.

This clone was counted a single time. Antigen specificity is unknown. TCRdb's table, derived via immunoSEQ multiplex PCR, lists solely in-frame clones and lacks some. The sample holds some 20,000 clones, more than 85% seen once. This clonotype originated in a man older than 75 with esophageal cancer. This specimen consisted of peripheral blood, obtained from a patient treated with proton-based radiotherapy.

CDR3 nucleotides: TGTGCCAGCAGTGGAGGACTAGCGGGAACGAATGAGCAGTTCTTC. It codes for CASSGGLAGTNEQFF. The chain recombines TRBV6-4 with TRBJ2-1; TRBD2 agrees at 12 bases. V lost 4 bases to trimming and J lost 7 bases; unmatched junction nucleotides: 5. There are 15 residues in the CDR3. Germline lookup yields CDR1 MRHNA and CDR2 SNTAGT.